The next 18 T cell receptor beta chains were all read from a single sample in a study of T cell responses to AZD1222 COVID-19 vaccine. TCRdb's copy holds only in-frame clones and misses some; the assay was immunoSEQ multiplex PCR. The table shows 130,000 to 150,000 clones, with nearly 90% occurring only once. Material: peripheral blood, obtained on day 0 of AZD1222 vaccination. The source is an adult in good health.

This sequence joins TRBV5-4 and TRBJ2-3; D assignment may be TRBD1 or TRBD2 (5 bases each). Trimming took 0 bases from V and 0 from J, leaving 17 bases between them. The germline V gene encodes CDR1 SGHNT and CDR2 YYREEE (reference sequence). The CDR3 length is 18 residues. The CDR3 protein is CASSLGFRGRLSTDTQYF. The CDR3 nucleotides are TGTGCCAGCAGCTTGGGGTTTCGGGGACGCCTTAGCACAGATACGCAGTATTTT. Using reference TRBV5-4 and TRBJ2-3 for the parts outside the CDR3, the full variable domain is ETGVTQSPTHLIKTRGQQVTLRCSSQSGHNTVSWYQQALGQGPQFIFQYYREEENGRGNFPPRFSGLQFPNYSSELNVNALELDDSALYLCASSLGFRGRLSTDTQYFGPGTRLTVL.

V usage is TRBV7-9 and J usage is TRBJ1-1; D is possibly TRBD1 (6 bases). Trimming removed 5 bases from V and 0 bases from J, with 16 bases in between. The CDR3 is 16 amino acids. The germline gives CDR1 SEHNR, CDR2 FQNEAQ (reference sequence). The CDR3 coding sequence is TGTGCCAGCAGCCCCCCCGGGACAAGATTGAACACTGAAGCTTTCTTT. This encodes CASSPPGTRLNTEAFF.

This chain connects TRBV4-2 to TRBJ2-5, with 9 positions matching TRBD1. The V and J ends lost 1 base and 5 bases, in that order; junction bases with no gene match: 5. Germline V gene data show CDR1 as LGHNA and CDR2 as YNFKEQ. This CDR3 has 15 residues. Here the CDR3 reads CASSQVGQGRETQYF. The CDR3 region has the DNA TGTGCCAGCAGCCAAGTGGGACAGGGACGGGAGACCCAGTACTTC.

The DNA of the CDR3 is TGTGCCACCAGTGATTTCCCAGTGAATTCCGGGGAGCTGTTTTTT. Amino acid sequence: CATSDFPVNSGELFF. The gene calls are TRBV24-1 and TRBJ2-2; D gene ambiguous. There are 15 residues in the CDR3. Germline CDR1 is KGHDR and CDR2 is SFDVKD. V lost 1 base and J 6 bases, leaving 11 bases between the germline ends.

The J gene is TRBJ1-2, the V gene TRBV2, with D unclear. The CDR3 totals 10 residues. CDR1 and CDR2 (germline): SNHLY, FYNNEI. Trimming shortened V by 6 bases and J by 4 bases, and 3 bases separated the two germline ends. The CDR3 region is CASRVYGYTF. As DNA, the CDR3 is TGTGCCAGCAGGGTCTATGGCTACACCTTC.

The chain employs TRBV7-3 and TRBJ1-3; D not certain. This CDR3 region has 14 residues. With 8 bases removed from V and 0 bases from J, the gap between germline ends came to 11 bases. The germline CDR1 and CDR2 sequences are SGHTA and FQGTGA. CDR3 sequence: CASADGSSGNTIYF. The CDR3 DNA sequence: TGTGCCAGCGCCGACGGCAGCTCTGGAAACACCATATATTTT.

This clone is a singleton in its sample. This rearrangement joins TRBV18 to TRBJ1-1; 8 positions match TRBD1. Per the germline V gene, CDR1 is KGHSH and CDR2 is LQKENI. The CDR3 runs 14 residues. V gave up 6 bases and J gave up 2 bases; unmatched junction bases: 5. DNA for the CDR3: TGTGCCAGCTCGCGGACAGGGAAAAACACTGAAGCTTTCTTT. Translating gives CASSRTGKNTEAFF. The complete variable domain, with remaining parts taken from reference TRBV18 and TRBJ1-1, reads NAGVMQNPRHLVRRRGQEARLRCSPMKGHSHVYWYRQLPEEGLKFMVYLQKENIIDESGMPKERFSAEFPKEGPSILRIQQVVRGDSAAYFCASSRTGKNTEAFFGQGTRLTVV.

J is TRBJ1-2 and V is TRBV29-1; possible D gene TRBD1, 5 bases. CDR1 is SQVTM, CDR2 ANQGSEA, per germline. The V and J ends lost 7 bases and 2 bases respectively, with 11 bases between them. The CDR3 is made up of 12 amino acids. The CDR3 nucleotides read TGCAGCGGTATCCGGGACAACTATGGCTACACCTTC. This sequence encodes CSGIRDNYGYTF.

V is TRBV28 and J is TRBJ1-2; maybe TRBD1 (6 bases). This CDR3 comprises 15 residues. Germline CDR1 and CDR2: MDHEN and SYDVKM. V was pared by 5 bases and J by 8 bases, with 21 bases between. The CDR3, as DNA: TGTGCCAGCAGTCCCCCGAGGGGGACGCTGAGGGGCTACACCTTC. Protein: CASSPPRGTLRGYTF.

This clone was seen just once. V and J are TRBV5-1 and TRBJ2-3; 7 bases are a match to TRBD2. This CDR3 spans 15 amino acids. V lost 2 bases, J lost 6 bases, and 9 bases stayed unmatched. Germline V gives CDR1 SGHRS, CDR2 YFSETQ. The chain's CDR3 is CASSFITNGGDTQYF. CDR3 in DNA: TGCGCCAGCAGCTTCATTACCAACGGGGGGGATACGCAGTATTTT.

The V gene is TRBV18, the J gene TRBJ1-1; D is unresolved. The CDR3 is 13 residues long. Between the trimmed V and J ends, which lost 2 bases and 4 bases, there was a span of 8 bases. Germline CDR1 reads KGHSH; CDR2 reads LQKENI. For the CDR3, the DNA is TGTGCCAGCTCACCAGAGCTCCGCACTGAAGCTTTCTTT. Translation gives CASSPELRTEAFF.

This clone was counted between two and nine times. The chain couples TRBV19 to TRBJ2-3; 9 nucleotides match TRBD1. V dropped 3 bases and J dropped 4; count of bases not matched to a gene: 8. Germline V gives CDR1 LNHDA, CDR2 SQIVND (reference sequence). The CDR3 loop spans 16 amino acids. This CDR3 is CASSISGTGRPDTQYF. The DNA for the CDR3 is TGTGCCAGTAGTATCTCCGGGACAGGGCGCCCAGATACGCAGTATTTT.

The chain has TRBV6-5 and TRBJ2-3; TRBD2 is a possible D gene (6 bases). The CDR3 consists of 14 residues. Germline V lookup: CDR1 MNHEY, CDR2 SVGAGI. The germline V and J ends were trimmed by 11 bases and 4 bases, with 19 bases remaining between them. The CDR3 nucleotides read TGTGCCGCCAGGAACGGGAGATCTGCAGATACGCAGTATTTT. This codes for CAARNGRSADTQYF.

CDR3: CASSPLALPREQFF. In DNA form, the CDR3 reads TGTGCCAGCTCACCACTGGCCCTACCTCGGGAGCAGTTCTTC. The gene calls are TRBV18 and TRBJ2-1; no clear D. Looked up from germline, CDR1 is KGHSH and CDR2 is LQKENI. Trimming removed 1 base at V and 10 bases at J, with 14 bases between. The CDR3 covers 14 residues.

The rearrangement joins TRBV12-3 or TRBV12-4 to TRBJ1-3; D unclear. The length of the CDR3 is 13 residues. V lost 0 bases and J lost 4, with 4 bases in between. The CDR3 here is CASSLAGGNTIYF. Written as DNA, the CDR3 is TGTGCCAGCAGTTTAGCAGGGGGAAACACCATATATTTT.

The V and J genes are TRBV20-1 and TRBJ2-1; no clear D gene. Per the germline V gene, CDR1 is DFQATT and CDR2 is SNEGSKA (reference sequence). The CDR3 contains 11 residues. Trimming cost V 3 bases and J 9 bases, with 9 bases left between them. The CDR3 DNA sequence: TGCAGTGCTAGGGAGTCGGGTGAGCAGTTCTTC. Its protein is CSARESGEQFF.

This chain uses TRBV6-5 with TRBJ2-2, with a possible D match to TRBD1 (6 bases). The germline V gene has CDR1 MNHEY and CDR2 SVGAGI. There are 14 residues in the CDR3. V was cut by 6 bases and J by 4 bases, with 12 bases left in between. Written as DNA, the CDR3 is TGTGCCAGCAGCTCCGGGACAAGCACCGGGGAGCTGTTTTTT. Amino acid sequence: CASSSGTSTGELFF.

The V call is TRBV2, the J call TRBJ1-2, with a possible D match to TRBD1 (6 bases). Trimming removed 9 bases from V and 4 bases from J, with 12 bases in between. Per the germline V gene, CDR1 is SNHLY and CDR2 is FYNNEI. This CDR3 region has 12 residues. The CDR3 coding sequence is TGTGCCAGACAGGGCATGGGCTATGGCTACACCTTC. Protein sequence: CARQGMGYGYTF.